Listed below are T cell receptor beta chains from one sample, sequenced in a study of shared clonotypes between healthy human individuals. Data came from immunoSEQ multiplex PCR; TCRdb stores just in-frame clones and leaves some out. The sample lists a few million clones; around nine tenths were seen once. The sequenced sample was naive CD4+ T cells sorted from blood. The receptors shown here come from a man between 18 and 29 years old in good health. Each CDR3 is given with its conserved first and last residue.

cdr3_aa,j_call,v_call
CASSRTSGGSYNEQFF,TRBJ2-1,TRBV7-2
CAWGNRGETQYF,TRBJ2-5,TRBV30
CASSLGTGKRPYEQYF,TRBJ2-7,TRBV5-6
CASSSERTGTLYGYTF,TRBJ1-2,TRBV7-2
CASKRLVGTGENFGNQPQHF,TRBJ1-5,TRBV19
CASIPGRVSETQYF,TRBJ2-5,TRBV6-1
CASSIRLAGGAGELFF,TRBJ2-2,TRBV19
CASSITGVKTDTQYF,TRBJ2-3,TRBV6-6
CASRLDRDSYNEQFF,TRBJ2-1,TRBV2
CAISGISSANEQYF,TRBJ2-7,TRBV10-3
CASSPTTGAREQYF,TRBJ2-7,TRBV18
CASTPVGQGYNEQFF,TRBJ2-1,TRBV6-5
CASSPRQSSEQYF,TRBJ2-7,TRBV18
CAISDQPSYEQYF,TRBJ2-7,TRBV10-3
CASSYLLAGITETQYF,TRBJ2-5,TRBV6-5
CAWSITGGSYEQYF,TRBJ2-7,TRBV30
CASSRRDRVHRELFF,TRBJ2-2,TRBV28
CASRLPSTDTQYF,TRBJ2-3,TRBV7-2
CASSGGTSGSPQETQYF,TRBJ2-5,TRBV9
CASSDSPPSTGELFF,TRBJ2-2,TRBV7-9
CASSNRDSYNEQFF,TRBJ2-1,TRBV5-4
CASRRRGGVQETQYF,TRBJ2-5,TRBV2
CASSESMGQGAYNEQFF,TRBJ2-1,TRBV6-1
CASSPDGYTEAFF,TRBJ1-1,TRBV27
CASSRTGDRQYF,TRBJ2-7,TRBV2
CASSQDRGGLNYGYTF,TRBJ1-2,TRBV4-3
CASSWSSGPASREQFF,TRBJ2-1,TRBV28
CASSLVKRGGARETQYF,TRBJ2-5,TRBV7-2
CASSLASASGGTQYF,TRBJ2-3,TRBV5-4
CSAGSLAGINEQFF,TRBJ2-1,TRBV29-1
CASYGPRDEQYF,TRBJ2-7,TRBV5-1
CASSIPQGSTEAFF,TRBJ1-1,TRBV19
CAWSRTGVNQPQHF,TRBJ1-5,TRBV30
CASSLGQGWNSPLHF,TRBJ1-6,TRBV11-3
CASSLGSIYEQYF,TRBJ2-7,TRBV7-2